The 6 T cell receptor beta chains below were found in one sample sequenced in a study of blood T cells in healthy people across ages. The second PCR ran roughly 6 to 11 cycles with a sample-barcoded 5' primer and J-beta primers. In TCRdb, the 5' RACE reads were re-called with MiXCR into one record per CDR3 protein. The table lists about 970,000 distinct CDR3 sequences, roughly 50% of them singletons, with over 20% in the top ten. Sequencing was carried out using blood. All receptors derive from a woman aged 60 to 75 in good health.

The chain recombines TRBV28 with TRBJ2-5; D might be TRBD1 or TRBD2, each matching 5 bases. The V end lost 4 bases, the J end lost 13 bases, and 22 bases lay between the germline ends. This CDR3 contains 14 residues. Germline V gene sequence: CDR1 MDHEN, CDR2 SYDVKM. The CDR3 sequence is CASSSGRTAGSPYF. In DNA, the CDR3 is TGTGCCAGCAGTTCGGGACGGACGGCCGGCTCACCGTACTTC. Together with reference TRBV28 and TRBJ2-5, the CDR3 gives the full variable domain: DVKVTQSSRYLVKRTGEKVFLECVQDMDHENMFWYRQDPGLGLRLIYFSYDVKMKEKGDIPEGYSVSREKKERFSLILESASTNQTSMYLCASSSGRTAGSPYFGPGTRLLVL.

The table lists this clonotype with a few counts. The genes are TRBV28 and TRBJ2-3; the D call may be TRBD1 or TRBD2 (5 bases each). The V end lost 6 bases, the J end lost 6 bases, and 13 bases lay between the germline ends. CDR1 MDHEN and CDR2 SYDVKM come from the germline V gene. The CDR3 is 13 amino acids. CDR3 nucleotides: TGTGCCAGCAGCTCTGTAGAGGGGGATACGCAGTATTTT. Amino acid sequence: CASSSVEGDTQYF.

The rearrangement uses TRBV5-5 and TRBJ2-7; tentative D call: TRBD1 (9 bases). Germline CDR1 reads SGHKS; CDR2 reads YYEKEE (reference sequence). Trimming left V 2 bases short and J 3 bases short, with 15 bases between. The CDR3 is 15 amino acids. The CDR3 nucleotides read TGTGCCAGCAGCTTATTAGCGGGACAGGGCTACGAGCAGTACTTC. This codes for CASSLLAGQGYEQYF.

CDR3 residues: CAISDYPGPGDTEAFF. DNA of the CDR3: TGTGCCATCAGTGACTACCCGGGCCCAGGGGACACTGAAGCTTTCTTT. The chain uses TRBV10-3 and TRBJ1-1; the D gene is possibly TRBD1 (6 bases). This CDR3 is built from 16 residues. V lost 3 bases and J lost 3, with 17 bases in between. Germline assignment: CDR1 ENHRY and CDR2 SYGVKD.

This clonotype appeared many times. This chain connects TRBV18 to TRBJ1-2, with D maybe TRBD1 (6 bases). CDR3 length: 13 amino acids. V lost 2 bases, J lost 6 bases, and 10 bases lay in between. Germline CDR1 reads KGHSH; CDR2 reads LQKENI. The CDR3 coding sequence is TGTGCCAGCTCACCAAAACAGGGTCATGGCTACACCTTC. Protein: CASSPKQGHGYTF.

This clonotype occurred a few times. A single base separates this from a much larger clone, so it may be a read error. The chain employs TRBV27 and TRBJ2-1; D might be TRBD2 (6 bases). This CDR3 comprises 13 residues. Trimming cost V 5 bases and J 8 bases, with 13 bases left between them. CDR1 is MNHEY and CDR2 is SMNVEV in the germline V gene (reference sequence). The CDR3 nucleotides are TGTGCCAGCAGTGTGGGAGGTAAAGATGAGCAGTTCTTC. Translated: CASSVGGKDEQFF.